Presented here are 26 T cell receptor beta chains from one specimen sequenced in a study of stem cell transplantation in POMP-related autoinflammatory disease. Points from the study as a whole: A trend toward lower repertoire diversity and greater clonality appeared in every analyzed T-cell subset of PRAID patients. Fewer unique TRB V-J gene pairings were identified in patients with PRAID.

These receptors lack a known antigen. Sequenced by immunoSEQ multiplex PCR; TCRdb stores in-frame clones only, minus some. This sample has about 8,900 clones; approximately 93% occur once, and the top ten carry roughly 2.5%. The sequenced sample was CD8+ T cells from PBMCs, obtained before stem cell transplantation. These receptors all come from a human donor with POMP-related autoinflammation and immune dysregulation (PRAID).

In nucleotides, the CDR3 is TGTGCCAGCAGCCGCCGGGACTATTCCTACAATGAGCAGTTCTTC. Translating it yields CASSRRDYSYNEQFF. This chain uses TRBV9 with TRBJ2-1; 7 nucleotides match TRBD2. Unmatched junction bases numbered 5, after V lost 4 bases and J lost 1 base. This CDR3 is built from 15 residues. From germline, CDR1 is SGDLS and CDR2 YYNGEE.

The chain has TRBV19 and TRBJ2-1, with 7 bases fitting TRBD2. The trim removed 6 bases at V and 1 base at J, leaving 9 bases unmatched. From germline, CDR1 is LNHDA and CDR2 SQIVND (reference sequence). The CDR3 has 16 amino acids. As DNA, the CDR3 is TGTGCCAGTAGCTGGGGGGGAACCGGTTCCTACAATGAGCAGTTCTTC. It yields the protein CASSWGGTGSYNEQFF. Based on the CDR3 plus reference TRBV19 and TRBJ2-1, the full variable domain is DGGITQSPKYLFRKEGQNVTLSCEQNLNHDAMYWYRQDPGQGLRLIYYSQIVNDFQKGDIAEGYSVSREKKESFPLTVTSAQKNPTAFYLCASSWGGTGSYNEQFFGPGTRLTVL.

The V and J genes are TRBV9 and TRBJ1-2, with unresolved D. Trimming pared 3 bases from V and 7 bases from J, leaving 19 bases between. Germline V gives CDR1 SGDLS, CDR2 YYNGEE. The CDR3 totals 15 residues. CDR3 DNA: TGTGCCAGCAGCGGCCGAGTGGGTTCCCGGACTGGCTACACCTTC. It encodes CASSGRVGSRTGYTF.

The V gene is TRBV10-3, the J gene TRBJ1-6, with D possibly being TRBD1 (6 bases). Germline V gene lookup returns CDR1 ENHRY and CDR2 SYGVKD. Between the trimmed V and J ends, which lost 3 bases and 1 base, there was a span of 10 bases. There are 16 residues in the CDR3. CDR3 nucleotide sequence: TGTGCCATCAGTGAAACCAGGGGTTCCTATAATTCACCCCTCCACTTT. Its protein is CAISETRGSYNSPLHF.

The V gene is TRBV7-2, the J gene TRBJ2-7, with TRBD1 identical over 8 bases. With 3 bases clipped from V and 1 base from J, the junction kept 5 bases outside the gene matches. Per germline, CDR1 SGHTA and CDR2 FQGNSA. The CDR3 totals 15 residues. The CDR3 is CASSFSGTGSYEQYF. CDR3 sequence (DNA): TGTGCCAGCAGCTTTTCCGGGACAGGTTCCTACGAGCAGTACTTC.

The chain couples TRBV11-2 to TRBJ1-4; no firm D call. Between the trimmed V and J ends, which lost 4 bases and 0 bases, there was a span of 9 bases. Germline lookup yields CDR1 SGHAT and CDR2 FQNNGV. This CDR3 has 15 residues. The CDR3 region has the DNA TGTGCCAGCAGCTCAATCGGGTCAACTAATGAAAAACTGTTTTTT. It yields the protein CASSSIGSTNEKLFF.

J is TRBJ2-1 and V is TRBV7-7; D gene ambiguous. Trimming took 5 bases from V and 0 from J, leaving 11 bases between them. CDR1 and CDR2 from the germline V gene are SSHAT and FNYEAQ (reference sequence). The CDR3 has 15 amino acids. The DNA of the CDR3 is TGTGCCAGCAGCCTAGACCAAAGCTCCTACAATGAGCAGTTCTTC. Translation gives CASSLDQSSYNEQFF.

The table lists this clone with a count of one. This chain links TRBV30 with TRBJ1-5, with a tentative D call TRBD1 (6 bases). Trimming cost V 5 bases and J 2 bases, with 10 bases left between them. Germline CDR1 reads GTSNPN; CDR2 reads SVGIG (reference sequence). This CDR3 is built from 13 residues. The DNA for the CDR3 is TGTGCCTGGGCGGACAGCGGCAATCAGCCCCAGCATTTT. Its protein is CAWADSGNQPQHF.

CDR3 DNA sequence: TGTGCCAGTAGTATCGGGACAGCTAATGGCTACACCTTC. This codes for CASSIGTANGYTF. This chain links TRBV19 with TRBJ1-2, with 7 bases identical to TRBD1. CDR1 is LNHDA and CDR2 is SQIVND in the germline V gene (reference sequence). CDR3 length equals 13 residues. The ends lost 3 bases at V and 6 bases at J; junction bases unmatched: 4.

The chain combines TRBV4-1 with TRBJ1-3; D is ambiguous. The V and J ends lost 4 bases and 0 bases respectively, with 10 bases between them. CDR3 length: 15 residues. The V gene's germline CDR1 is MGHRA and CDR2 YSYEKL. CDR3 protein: CASSPGRNSGNTIYF. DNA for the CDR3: TGCGCCAGCAGCCCCGGACGGAACTCTGGAAACACCATATATTTT.

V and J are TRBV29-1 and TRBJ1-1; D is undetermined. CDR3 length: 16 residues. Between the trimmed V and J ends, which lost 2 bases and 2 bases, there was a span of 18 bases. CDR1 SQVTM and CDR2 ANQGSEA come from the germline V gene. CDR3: CSVERVPGNPNTEAFF. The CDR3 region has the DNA TGCAGCGTTGAACGGGTCCCGGGGAACCCTAACACTGAAGCTTTCTTT. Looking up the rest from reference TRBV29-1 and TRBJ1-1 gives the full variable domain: SAVISQKPSRDICQRGTSLTIQCQVDSQVTMMFWYRQQPGQSLTLIATANQGSEATYESGFVIDKFPISRPNLTFSTLTVSNMSPEDSSIYLCSVERVPGNPNTEAFFGQGTRLTVV.

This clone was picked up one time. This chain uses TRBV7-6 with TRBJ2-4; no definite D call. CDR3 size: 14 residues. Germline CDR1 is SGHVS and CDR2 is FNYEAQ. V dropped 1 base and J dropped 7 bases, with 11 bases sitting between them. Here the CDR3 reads CASSLGPFSNIQYF. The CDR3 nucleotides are TGTGCCAGCAGCTTAGGTCCTTTTAGTAACATTCAGTACTTC.

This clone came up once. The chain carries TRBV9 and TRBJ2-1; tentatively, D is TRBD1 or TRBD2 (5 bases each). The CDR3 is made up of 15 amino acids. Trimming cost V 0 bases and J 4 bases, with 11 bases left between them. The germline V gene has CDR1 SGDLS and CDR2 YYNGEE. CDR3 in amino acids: CASSVVGDDYNEQFF. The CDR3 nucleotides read TGTGCCAGCAGCGTAGTTGGGGACGATTACAATGAGCAGTTCTTC.

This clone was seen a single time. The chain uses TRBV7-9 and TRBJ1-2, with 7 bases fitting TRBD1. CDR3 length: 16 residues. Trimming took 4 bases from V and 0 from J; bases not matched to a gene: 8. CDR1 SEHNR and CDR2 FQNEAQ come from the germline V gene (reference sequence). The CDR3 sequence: CASSSRTGGANYGYTF. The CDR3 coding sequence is TGTGCCAGCAGCTCCAGGACAGGTGGAGCTAACTATGGCTACACCTTC.

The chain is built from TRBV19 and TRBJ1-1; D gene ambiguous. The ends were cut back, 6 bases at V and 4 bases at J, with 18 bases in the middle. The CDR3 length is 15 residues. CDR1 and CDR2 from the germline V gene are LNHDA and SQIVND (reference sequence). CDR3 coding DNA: TGTGCCAGTAGCCCCGGGAGCCCTCCTAGCACTGAAGCTTTCTTT. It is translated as CASSPGSPPSTEAFF.

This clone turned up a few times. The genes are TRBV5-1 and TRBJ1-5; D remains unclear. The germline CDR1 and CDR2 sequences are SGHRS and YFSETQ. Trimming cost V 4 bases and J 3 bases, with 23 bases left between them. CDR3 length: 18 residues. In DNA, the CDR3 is TGCGCCAGCAGCATATGCTTCGTCCCCGGGAAATCCAATCAGCCCCAGCATTTT. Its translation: CASSICFVPGKSNQPQHF.

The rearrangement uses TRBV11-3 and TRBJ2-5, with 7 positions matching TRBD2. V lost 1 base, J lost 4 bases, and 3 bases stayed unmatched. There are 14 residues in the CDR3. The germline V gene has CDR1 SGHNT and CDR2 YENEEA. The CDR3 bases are TGTGCCAGCAGCTTAGGGTTAGCGGGAGAGACCCAGTACTTC. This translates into CASSLGLAGETQYF.

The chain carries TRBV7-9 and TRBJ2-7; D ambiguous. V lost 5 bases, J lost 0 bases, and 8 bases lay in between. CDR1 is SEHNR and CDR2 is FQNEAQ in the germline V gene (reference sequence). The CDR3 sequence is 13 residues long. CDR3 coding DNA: TGTGCCAGCAGCCCCCAGGCCTCCTACGAGCAGTACTTC. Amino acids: CASSPQASYEQYF.

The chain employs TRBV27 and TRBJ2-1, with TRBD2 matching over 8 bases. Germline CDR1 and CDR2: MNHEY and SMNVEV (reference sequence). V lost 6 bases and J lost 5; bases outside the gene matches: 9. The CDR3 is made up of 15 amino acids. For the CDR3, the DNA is TGTGCCAGCAGCACGCGGGGGGATGAAGACAATGAGCAGTTCTTC. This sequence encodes CASSTRGDEDNEQFF.

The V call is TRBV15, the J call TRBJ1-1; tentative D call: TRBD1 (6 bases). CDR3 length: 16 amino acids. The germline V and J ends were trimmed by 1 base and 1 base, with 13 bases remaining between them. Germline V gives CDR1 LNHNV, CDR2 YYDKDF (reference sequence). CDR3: CATSRGSQGRNTEAFF. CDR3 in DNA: TGTGCCACCAGCAGAGGATCACAGGGACGGAACACTGAAGCTTTCTTT.

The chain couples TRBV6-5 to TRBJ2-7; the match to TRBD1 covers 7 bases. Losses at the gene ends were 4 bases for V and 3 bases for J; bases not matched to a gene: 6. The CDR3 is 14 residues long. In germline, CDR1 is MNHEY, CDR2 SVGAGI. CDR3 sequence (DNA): TGTGCCAGCAGTTTTGGACAGGACCTCTACGAGCAGTACTTC. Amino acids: CASSFGQDLYEQYF.

CDR3 DNA sequence: TGTGCCAGCATGACAGGGAACACTGAAGCTTTCTTT. It translates to CASMTGNTEAFF. This chain uses TRBV6-1 with TRBJ1-1; D may be TRBD1 (6 bases). V was shortened by 7 bases and J by 1 base, with 7 bases between the two germline ends. This CDR3 contains 12 residues. Germline CDR1 and CDR2: MNHNS and SASEGT.

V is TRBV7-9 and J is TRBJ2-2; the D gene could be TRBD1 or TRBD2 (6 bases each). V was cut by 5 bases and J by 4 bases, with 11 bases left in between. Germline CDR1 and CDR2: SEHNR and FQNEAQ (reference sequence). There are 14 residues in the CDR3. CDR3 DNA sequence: TGTGCCAGCAGCAAACAGGGAGGCACCGGGGAGCTGTTTTTT. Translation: CASSKQGGTGELFF.

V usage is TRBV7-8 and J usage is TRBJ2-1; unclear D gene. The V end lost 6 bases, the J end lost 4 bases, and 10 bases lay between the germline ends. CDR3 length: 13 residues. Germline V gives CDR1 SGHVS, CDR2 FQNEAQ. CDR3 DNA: TGTGCCAGCAGGATATATGATTACAATGAGCAGTTCTTC. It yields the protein CASRIYDYNEQFF. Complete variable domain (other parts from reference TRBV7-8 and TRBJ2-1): GAGVSQSPRYKVAKRGQDVALRCDPISGHVSLFWYQQALGQGPEFLTYFQNEAQLDKSGLPSDRFFAERPEGSVSTLKIQRTQQEDSAVYLCASRIYDYNEQFFGPGTRLTVL.

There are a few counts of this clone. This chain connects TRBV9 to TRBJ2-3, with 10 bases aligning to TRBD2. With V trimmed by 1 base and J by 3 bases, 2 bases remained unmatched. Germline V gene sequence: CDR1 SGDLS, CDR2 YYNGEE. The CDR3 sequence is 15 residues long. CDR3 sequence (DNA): TGTGCCAGCAGCGTACTAGCGGGAGAGACAGATACGCAGTATTTT. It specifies CASSVLAGETDTQYF.

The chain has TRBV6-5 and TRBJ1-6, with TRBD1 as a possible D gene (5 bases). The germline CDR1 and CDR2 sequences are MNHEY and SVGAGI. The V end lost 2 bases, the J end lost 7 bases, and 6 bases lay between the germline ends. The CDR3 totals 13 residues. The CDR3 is CASSYRGNSPLHF. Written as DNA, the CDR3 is TGTGCCAGCAGTTACAGGGGAAATTCACCCCTCCACTTT.